One sample yielded the 32 T cell receptor beta chains listed below, sequenced in a study of tumor-infiltrating lymphocytes in glioblastoma multiforme. Three nested ARM-PCR rounds with V-beta and C-beta primers built TCRB libraries. TCRdb itself ran the multiplex PCR reads through MiXCR, one entry per CDR3 protein. The sample lists more than 10,000 distinct CDR3 sequences, around 71% occurring once. Sequenced input: brain tumor tissue. The origin of the receptors is a male donor with glioblastoma.

The chain carries TRBV7-9 and TRBJ2-7, with 9 bases fitting TRBD1. J lost 2 bases, V lost 3 bases, and 2 bases had no gene match. The germline V gene has CDR1 SEHNR and CDR2 FQNEAQ (reference sequence). This CDR3 spans 14 amino acids. The CDR3 coding sequence is TGTGCCAGCAGCTTCGGGGACAGGGCCTACGAGCAGTACTTC. Amino acids: CASSFGDRAYEQYF.

The chain couples TRBV6-6 to TRBJ1-4, with D uncertain. Germline CDR1 is MNHNY and CDR2 is SVGAGI (reference sequence). Trimming took off 6 bases at V and 8 bases at J, with 10 bases between the two ends. This CDR3 is built from 12 residues. CDR3 protein: CASSREGEKLFF. The CDR3 DNA reads as TGTGCCAGCAGCCGAGAAGGGGAAAAACTGTTTTTT.

This clonotype occurred a few times. One junction end disagrees with the germline gene, perhaps due to a read error. The chain employs TRBV10-3 and TRBJ2-6; D call uncertain. The CDR3 totals 14 residues. Germline V lookup: CDR1 ENHRY, CDR2 SYGVKD. This chain's CDR3 is CAVRGLSGANVLTF. The DNA for the CDR3 is TGTGCCGTCAGAGGTCTCTCTGGAGCCAACGTCCTGACTTTC.

This clonotype is medium-sized within its sample. The chain combines TRBV6-6 with TRBJ2-6, with a possible D match to TRBD2 (6 bases). This CDR3 has 15 amino acids. V lost 5 bases and J 2 bases, leaving 10 bases between the germline ends. Germline V lookup: CDR1 MNHNY, CDR2 SVGAGI (reference sequence). The CDR3 spells CASSGGVAGANVLTF. The CDR3 bases are TGTGCCAGCAGTGGAGGGGTGGCTGGGGCCAACGTCCTGACTTTC.

Turning to this clonotype: Relative to the germline gene, one junction end is altered; a read error may explain this. The chain couples TRBV4-1 to TRBJ2-5; D might be TRBD1 or TRBD2, each matching 5 bases. CDR1 and CDR2 from the germline V gene are MGHRA and YSYEKL. This CDR3 contains 15 residues. CDR3 coding DNA: TGCGCCAGCAGCCAAGAAGTCGGGGAACAGGAGACCCAATACTTC. Its translation: CASSQEVGEQETQYF.

This clonotype was counted between two and nine times. The CDR3 sequence: CASSDASGGSSTGELFF. The DNA of the CDR3 is TGTGCCAGCAGTGATGCTAGCGGGGGGTCGAGCACCGGGGAGCTGTTTTTT. V and J are TRBV2 and TRBJ2-2, with TRBD2 matching 11 bases. Germline lookup yields CDR1 SNHLY and CDR2 FYNNEI. The CDR3 has 17 amino acids. The ends lost 3 bases at V and 4 bases at J; junction bases unmatched: 7.

This clonotype has more than one count but fewer than ten. This chain connects TRBV10-3 to TRBJ1-1; D uncertain. Germline V CDR1 and CDR2: ENHRY, SYGVKD. V lost 4 bases and J lost 4, with 13 bases in between. CDR3 length: 14 amino acids. CDR3 DNA: TGTGCCATCAGTGTTGAAGTGAGTGGCACTGAAGCTTTCTTT. It yields the protein CAISVEVSGTEAFF.

V gene TRBV20-1 combines with J gene TRBJ2-7, with 7 bases lining up with TRBD1. The CDR3 contains 14 residues. V shed 7 bases, J shed 2 bases, and the junction held 11 bases outside the gene matches. Looked up from germline, CDR1 is DFQATT and CDR2 is SNEGSKA (reference sequence). CDR3 sequence: CSVKSGQATYEQYV. CDR3 DNA sequence: TGCAGTGTTAAGTCCGGACAGGCAACCTACGAGCAGTACGTC.

As to this clonotype: The CDR3 does not end in the conserved phenylalanine or tryptophan, so this is likely a read error. The chain has TRBV29-1 and TRBJ1-6; D not certain. Germline CDR1 and CDR2: SQVTM and ANQGSEA. This CDR3 region has 13 residues. The germline V and J ends were trimmed by 4 bases and 12 bases, with 16 bases remaining between them. DNA for the CDR3: TGCAGCGTTGCCAGGCACAAAGAATTACCCCTCCACCTT. Its translation is CSVARHKELPLHL.

This clonotype occurred once. This sequence joins TRBV12-3 or TRBV12-4 and TRBJ1-2; TRBD1 is a possible D gene (6 bases). The CDR3 consists of 13 residues. Trimming shortened V by 6 bases and J by 4 bases, and 12 bases separated the two germline ends. CDR3 sequence: CASREGQTYGYTF. As DNA, the CDR3 is TGTGCCAGCAGGGAAGGACAGACCTATGGCTACACCTTC.

This clonotype was observed once. The DNA of the CDR3 is TGTGCCAGTAGTAGTCCGAGCGGAGGACATACAGGAGGGTACAATGAGCAGTTCTTC. Encoded protein: CASSSPSGGHTGGYNEQFF. The chain carries TRBV19 and TRBJ2-1, with D possibly matching TRBD2 (6 bases). The germline V gene has CDR1 LNHDA and CDR2 SQIVND (reference sequence). V lost 4 bases, J lost 4 bases, and 26 bases lay in between. The CDR3 length is 19 residues.

This clonotype is deemed large. V and J are TRBV4-1 and TRBJ2-1, with 8 bases matching TRBD1. Germline CDR1 MGHRA, CDR2 YSYEKL. This CDR3 has 14 residues. The junction had 0 bases not matched to a gene; V was cut back by 3 bases and J by 2 bases. The CDR3 DNA is TGCGCCAGCAGCCACAGGGGGCCCTACAATGAGCAGTTCTTC. It encodes CASSHRGPYNEQFF.

This clonotype has ten or more counts. This chain uses TRBV20-1 with TRBJ1-3, with D perhaps TRBD1 (6 bases). The CDR3 is made up of 15 amino acids. Per the germline V gene, CDR1 is DFQATT and CDR2 is SNEGSKA (reference sequence). V gave up 1 base and J gave up 0 bases, with 10 bases separating them. The CDR3 DNA is TGCAGTGCTAGAGTGGGGGGCCTCTCTGGAAACACCATATATTTT. Its protein is CSARVGGLSGNTIYF.

By its share, this clonotype is medium-sized. The chain couples TRBV4-1 to TRBJ2-3; the D gene is possibly TRBD2 (5 bases). Germline V lookup: CDR1 MGHRA, CDR2 YSYEKL. Trimming stripped 2 bases from V and 5 bases from J, with 11 bases between. The CDR3 is made up of 14 amino acids. The chain's CDR3 is CASSQSGFGDTQYF. The CDR3 nucleotides read TGCGCCAGCAGCCAATCGGGGTTTGGAGATACGCAGTATTTT.

The rearrangement links TRBV6-5 to TRBJ1-3, with D unclear. The CDR3 contains 15 residues. Germline lookup yields CDR1 MNHEY and CDR2 SVGAGI. Trimming stripped 6 bases from V and 4 bases from J, with 16 bases between. The CDR3: CASSLGSSGGNTIYF. In DNA, the CDR3 is TGTGCCAGCAGCTTGGGGTCGAGTGGGGGAAACACCATATATTTT.

In the case of this clonotype: It is unclear where the CDR3 begins or ends on the DNA, so no DNA is shown, and the CDR3 is as TCRdb lists it. This chain joins TRBV29-1 and TRBJ1-4; TRBD1 is the table's D call, not checked against the DNA. The CDR3 is 13 amino acids long, termini counted. CDR1 SQVTM and CDR2 ANQGSEA come from the germline V gene. This CDR3 reads CSVHRGLGKNCFF.

V is TRBV4-3 and J is TRBJ2-6; no reliable D call. There are 16 residues in the CDR3. The V gene's germline CDR1 is LGHNA and CDR2 YSLEER. The ends were cut back, 1 base at V and 0 bases at J, with 7 bases in the middle. The CDR3 here is CASSQAAASGANVLTF. CDR3 coding DNA: TGCGCCAGCAGCCAAGCTGCAGCCTCTGGGGCCAACGTCCTGACTTTC.

V is TRBV24-1 and J is TRBJ1-5; D is perhaps TRBD1 (6 bases). This CDR3 comprises 13 residues. Germline-derived CDR1 and CDR2 are KGHDR and SFDVKD. The V and J ends lost 7 bases and 9 bases respectively, with 15 bases between them. The CDR3 DNA sequence: TGTGCCACCAGCCCGGGGGGCAGTTCGCCCCAGCATTTT. Amino acid sequence: CATSPGGSSPQHF.

This clonotype is classed as medium-sized. The chain combines TRBV29-1 with TRBJ2-5, with unresolved D. The CDR3 is 13 residues long. The V gene's germline CDR1 is SQVTM and CDR2 ANQGSEA. The ends were cut back, 5 bases at V and 4 bases at J, with 14 bases in the middle. The CDR3 reads CSVLLGGRETQYF. Here the CDR3 DNA reads TGCAGCGTTTTATTGGGCGGTAGAGAGACCCAGTACTTC. Full variable domain (remainder filled in from reference TRBV29-1 and TRBJ2-5): SAVISQKPSRDICQRGTSLTIQCQVDSQVTMMFWYRQQPGQSLTLIATANQGSEATYESGFVIDKFPISRPNLTFSTLTVSNMSPEDSSIYLCSVLLGGRETQYFGPGTRLLVL.

A word on this clonotype: Without the conserved terminal phenylalanine or tryptophan, this CDR3 likely stems from a read error. The rearrangement links TRBV29-1 to TRBJ1-2; D call uncertain. Germline V CDR1 and CDR2: SQVTM, ANQGSEA. Trimming cost V 6 bases and J 2 bases, with 10 bases left between them. The CDR3 runs to 12 residues. Written as DNA, the CDR3 is TGCAGCGTGACCGAGTCGAACTATGGCTACACCCTC. Its translation: CSVTESNYGYTL.

This clonotype came up a few times. It may be a read error: a sequence one base away is much more abundant. The chain joins TRBV24-1 to TRBJ2-2; D is possibly TRBD2 (5 bases). There are 12 residues in the CDR3. The germline gives CDR1 KGHDR, CDR2 SFDVKD. CDR3 nucleotide sequence: TGTGCCACCAGTGAGAGAGTCGGGAAGCTGTTTTTT. Encoded protein: CATSERVGKLFF.

The rearrangement joins TRBV5-4 to TRBJ2-3, with 7 positions matching TRBD2. The CDR3 has 17 amino acids. Trimming removed 4 bases from V and 5 bases from J; junction bases left unmatched: 16. CDR1 is SGHNT, CDR2 YYREEE, per germline (reference sequence). CDR3 in amino acids: CASSLQLGGGPRDTQYF. CDR3 coding DNA: TGTGCCAGCAGCCTGCAGCTCGGGGGAGGGCCCAGAGATACGCAGTATTTT.

Worth noting for this clonotype: A read error may account for a junction end that differs from germline. The chain links TRBV20-1 to TRBJ2-7, with TRBD1 matching over 7 bases. This CDR3 comprises 14 residues. Looked up from germline, CDR1 is DFQATT and CDR2 is SNEGSKA (reference sequence). CDR3 residues: CRAKPGQATYEQYF. The CDR3 DNA sequence: TGCAGAGCTAAGCCCGGACAGGCAACCTACGAGCAGTACTTC.

This chain connects TRBV5-1 to TRBJ2-3; 8 nucleotides agree with TRBD2. From germline, CDR1 is SGHRS and CDR2 YFSETQ. With V trimmed by 10 bases and J by 2 bases, 9 bases remained unmatched. The length of the CDR3 is 14 residues. The CDR3 loop reads CACATSGLTDTQYF. CDR3 bases: TGCGCCTGCGCTACTAGCGGCCTCACAGATACGCAGTATTTT.

The chain couples TRBV29-1 to TRBJ2-3; a possible D gene is TRBD2 (6 bases). Germline V gene lookup returns CDR1 SQVTM and CDR2 ANQGSEA. The CDR3 runs to 15 residues. CDR3 DNA sequence: TGCATTGTTGATGGGACGGGGGAAGGCACAGATACGCAGTATTTT. Residues: CIVDGTGEGTDTQYF.

The chain is built from TRBV29-1 and TRBJ2-1, with D unresolved. This CDR3 is built from 15 residues. In germline, CDR1 is SQVTM, CDR2 ANQGSEA. V dropped 6 bases and J dropped 6 bases, with 21 bases sitting between them. DNA of the CDR3: TGCAGCGTCGAGACGGGCCCTGAGACCTCCAATGAGCAGTTCTTC. Translating gives CSVETGPETSNEQFF.

Note on this clonotype: A much larger clone sits a single nucleotide away, making a read error possible. V is TRBV7-9 and J is TRBJ1-3, with D perhaps TRBD1 (5 bases). The CDR3 has 11 amino acids. Germline assignment: CDR1 SEHNR and CDR2 FQNEAQ (reference sequence). The CDR3 here is CASGGGNTICF. In DNA form, the CDR3 reads TGTGCCAGCGGTGGGGGAAACACCATATGTTTT.

This clonotype has only a few counts. This chain connects TRBV3-1 to TRBJ2-7; D unclear. This CDR3 contains 16 residues. Per germline, CDR1 LGHDT and CDR2 YNNKEL (reference sequence). The ends were cut back, 1 base at V and 2 bases at J, with 15 bases in the middle. The CDR3 here is CASSQGETSYPYEQYF. The DNA for the CDR3 is TGTGCCAGCAGCCAAGGCGAGACTTCTTACCCCTACGAGCAGTACTTC.

The rearrangement links TRBV20-1 to TRBJ2-5, with D perhaps TRBD2 (6 bases). V was cut by 6 bases and J by 5 bases, with 16 bases left in between. CDR3 length equals 13 residues. Germline V gives CDR1 DFQATT, CDR2 SNEGSKA (reference sequence). Here the CDR3 reads CSAPRWGVETQYF. For the CDR3, the DNA is TGCAGTGCCCCGCGGTGGGGGGTGGAGACCCAGTACTTC.

Many counts were recorded for this clonotype. V is TRBV30 and J is TRBJ2-6; D gene ambiguous. The V end was cut by 8 bases, the J end by 0 bases, with 11 bases between. The germline V gene encodes CDR1 GTSNPN and CDR2 SVGIG (reference sequence). The CDR3 is 14 amino acids. The CDR3 DNA follows: TGTGCCGCTCCACACAACTCTGGGGCCAACGTCCTGACTTTC. Residues: CAAPHNSGANVLTF.

The J gene is TRBJ2-2, the V gene TRBV11-3; TRBD2 matches 7 bases. V gave up 4 bases and J gave up 6 bases; unmatched junction bases: 11. Germline CDR1 reads SGHNT; CDR2 reads YENEEA. There are 16 residues in the CDR3. The CDR3 DNA reads as TGTGCCAGCAGCTCCCGGGCGGGGGTAAACCCCGGGGAGCTGTTTTTT. This sequence encodes CASSSRAGVNPGELFF.

Only a few counts were recorded for this clonotype. A read error may be the cause here, since a much bigger clone is one base away. The chain links TRBV5-1 to TRBJ2-5; tentatively, D is TRBD1 (6 bases). CDR1 and CDR2 (germline): SGHRS, YFSETQ. The CDR3 is made up of 15 amino acids. The CDR3 here is CTSSLVGRQVVTQYF. In DNA, the CDR3 is TGCACCAGCAGCTTGGTGGGACGACAGGTCGTGACCCAGTACTTC.